This T cell receptor (beta chain) was observed in a study of blood T cell repertoires in COVID-19 (TCRdb year 2020). The study in broad terms: Samples covering the acute and convalescent phases of COVID-19 were provided by collaborators in the United States, Italy and Spain. The sample metadata nearly always contained a de-identified subject ID, COVID-19 status, age in years and sex. A freely available public database, intended as a resource for researchers studying the immune response to SARS-CoV-2, is where the repertoires were released. Where available, HLA class I and class II types were taken from metadata supplied by the sample provider and were not determined by assay-based typing. Subjects who had been exposed to COVID-19, were actively infected with it, or had recovered from it provided the deeply sampled blood TCRbeta repertoires that made up the dataset. The prospective study material was composed of cDNA or gDNA derived from T cells, B-cell-depleted T cells, or PBMCs. The samples were drawn from two sources: the first 160 participants of the ongoing ImmuneRACE study, and over 1,000 subjects contributed by 6 global collaborators. Paper-wide results and their limitations: The quantity of clinical and demographic metadata differed by source and by participant and was supplied without curation.

Each collaborating institution followed its own protocols to collect whole blood in K2EDTA tubes. Collaborator samples were shipped for TCRbeta analysis as frozen whole blood, isolated PBMCs, or DNA extracted from either sample type. Trimming removed 4 bases from V and 6 bases from J; the gene matches leave 5 bases unexplained. CDR1 and CDR2 were assigned from the germline V gene as SGHTA and FQGTGA. The CDR3 contains 14 residues, cysteine and phenylalanine counted. CDR3 DNA is the only sequence kept; it has 42 bases, read in frame from the first base. TCRbeta CDR3 regions were amplified from genomic DNA using the immunoSEQ Assay, a bias-controlled multiplex PCR. Turning to the authors' computational methods: Nucleated cell counts per sample were estimated from amplification of reference gene primers within the assay. To quantify the absolute abundance of each unique TCRbeta CDR3 rearrangement, sequence reads were collapsed and filtered. Productive Simpson clonality was computed per sample as the square root of Simpson's diversity index over productive rearrangements. TCRdb stores this immuneACCESS table with in-frame sequences only. Part of the clones is absent; in the studies checked, under half of the shortfall reflects unresolved V genes, and no reason is known for the rest. The V and J calls and clone size were taken over from that table, and D and trimming were inferred from the DNA. This sample is represented by roughly 68,000 clones; roughly three quarters of them were singletons. The top ten clonotypes cover around a tenth of the sample.

This clone has only one observation. The specificity of this receptor is unknown. Per-base qualities were not stored, and no clone one base away is much larger. This receptor was obtained from a human donor in a cohort sampled during active COVID-19. The chain is encoded by TRBV7-3 joined to TRBJ2-1, and TRBD2 aligns with 8 junction nucleotides. The sequenced material came from peripheral blood. Here the CDR3 is given as CASSYAGTSNEQFF. The bases read TGTGCCAGCAGCTACGCCGGGACTAGCAATGAGCAGTTCTTC.